The source of this T cell receptor (beta chain) is a study of T-cell reconstitution after alpha-beta-depleted transplantation in children. A TCRbeta library incorporating unique molecular identifiers was prepared. MiXCR, applied by TCRdb to the PCR reads, yields one record per CDR3 protein. The sample yields fewer than 150,000 distinct CDR3 sequences, 9.7% seen once. Findings and caveats of the study: T cells produced anew were the main source of T-cell counts and diversity one year after transplant. In patients about two months after transplant, alpha-beta T cells reportedly arose from several hundred expanded graft clones. Some patients owed their high day-60 TCRbeta diversity to surviving recipient T cells and thymic progenitors.

As regards this clonotype: What it binds is unknown.

The CDR3 contains 13 residues. In germline, CDR1 is DFQATT, CDR2 SNEGSKA (reference sequence). The V end lost 2 bases, the J end lost 5 bases, and 12 bases lay between the germline ends. V is TRBV20-1 and J is TRBJ1-1; D remains unclear. This TCR derives from a girl in the first two years of life who had a stem cell transplant for combined immunodeficiency, so the T cells may come from the graft donor. Here the sequenced sample was PBMCs, mostly from graft donor cells, taken 180 days after TCRalphabeta/CD19-depleted stem cell transplant. The DNA of the CDR3 is TGCAGTGCTAGAAAGCTGGCAGAAACTGAAGCTTTCTTT. Amino acid sequence: CSARKLAETEAFF.